This TCR beta chain was recovered during a study of vaccination effects on CD4 cells after COVID-19. After expansion with viral peptide pools in the ViraFEST assay, antigen-specific CD4+ T cells were sequenced. At the end of 10 days of culture, CD4+ T cells were isolated. Infection dated between March and December 2020, before the Alpha, Beta and Delta variants reached the United States. Researchers reported culturing a few million PBMC in each well, adding about 11 IU/ml IL-2 and about 10 ug/ml peptides. Half-medium replacement with IL-2 medium occurred on days 3 and 7. V was cut by 5 bases and J by 2 bases, with 22 bases left in between. The CDR3 sequence is 18 residues long. Per the germline V gene, CDR1 is MNHEY and CDR2 is SMNVEV (reference sequence). The count of this clone is one. Its antigen remains unidentified. Profiled with immunoSEQ multiplex PCR; TCRdb holds only in-frame clones, not every one. This sample carries 40,000 to 50,000 clones, approximately 70% of them seen once, and the ten largest clones take under 35%.

This TCR was sampled from a human donor who had a prior SARS-CoV-2 infection. The chain is built from TRBV27 and TRBJ1-5; tentative D call: TRBD1 (5 bases). Sequencing used CD4+ T cells from PBMCs cultured with a peptide pool, obtained before COVID-19 vaccination. The CDR3 loop is CASSPSGTNALGNQPQHF. The CDR3, as DNA: TGTGCCAGCAGTCCCTCCGGGACTAATGCATTGGGCAATCAGCCCCAGCATTTT.